The 17 T cell receptor beta chains listed next were all sequenced from one sample in a study of vaccination and CD4 T cells after COVID-19 (dated 2022 in TCRdb). The treatment or condition label here, explained by the study, means: roughly ten-day PBMC culture with coronavirus spike peptide pools or control peptides (ViraFEST assay). Their antigens remain unidentified. Library construction relied on PCR. Sequenced using an Illumina iSeq 100. TCR sequencing of DNA from cultured CD4+ T cells used the Oncomine TCR Beta short-read assay at the Johns Hopkins FTIC core. The public reads were reprocessed in TCRdb via fastp at Q25 and MiXCR, keeping in-frame beta chains. Each record represents a unique CDR3 protein, reported with the most common genes and DNA among its rows. Present in this sample are 13,000 to 15,000 distinct CDR3 sequences, 27% of which were seen just once. The top ten clones comprise approximately 8% of the sample.

The specimen sequenced was CD4+ T cells from blood, cultured in vitro. The receptors were gathered from a human donor who had recovered from COVID-19.

This clonotype came up a few times. The chain joins TRBV19 to TRBJ2-3; TRBD2 aligns across 8 bases. Germline CDR1 is LNHDA and CDR2 is SQIVND (reference sequence). With 3 bases clipped from V and 3 bases from J, the junction kept 8 bases outside the gene matches. The CDR3 has 16 amino acids. The CDR3 reads CASSIGLAVGTDTQYF. Here the CDR3 DNA reads TGTGCCAGTAGTATCGGACTAGCAGTGGGGACAGATACGCAGTATTTT. Complete variable domain (other parts from reference TRBV19 and TRBJ2-3): DGGITQSPKYLFRKEGQNVTLSCEQNLNHDAMYWYRQDPGQGLRLIYYSQIVNDFQKGDIAEGYSVSREKKESFPLTVTSAQKNPTAFYLCASSIGLAVGTDTQYFGPGTRLTVL.

This clonotype was seen a few times. The chain combines TRBV30 with TRBJ1-2; the D gene is possibly TRBD1 (5 bases). Trimming stripped 3 bases from V and 8 bases from J, with 13 bases between. The CDR3 extends over 12 amino acids. Germline CDR1 GTSNPN, CDR2 SVGIG (reference sequence). Here the CDR3 reads CAWRPGTLGYTF. The CDR3 DNA follows: TGTGCCTGGAGGCCCGGGACCTTGGGCTACACCTTC.

The V call is TRBV27, the J call TRBJ2-2, with D perhaps matching TRBD1 (6 bases). The germline V and J ends were trimmed by 5 bases and 14 bases, with 18 bases remaining between them. Germline loops: CDR1 MNHEY, CDR2 SMNVEV (reference sequence). The CDR3 contains 13 residues. DNA for the CDR3: TGTGCCAGCAGTCCAACTCGGCAGGGGCGCCTGTTTTTT. This sequence encodes CASSPTRQGRLFF.

The table lists this clonotype with a few counts. The genes are TRBV6-1 and TRBJ2-5; 10 nucleotides match TRBD1. The length of the CDR3 is 15 residues. Germline CDR1 reads MNHNS; CDR2 reads SASEGT. The trim removed 4 bases at V and 5 bases at J, leaving 7 bases unmatched. This chain's CDR3 is CASSAWDRGRETQYF. DNA of the CDR3: TGTGCCAGCAGTGCATGGGACAGGGGTAGGGAGACCCAGTACTTC.

J is TRBJ2-5 and V is TRBV25-1; D might be TRBD2 (6 bases). The germline gives CDR1 MGHDK, CDR2 SYGVNS. This CDR3 comprises 14 residues. With 0 bases removed from V and 2 bases from J, the gap between germline ends came to 7 bases. As DNA, the CDR3 is TGTGCCAGCAGTGAATACCGGGGGCAAGAGACCCAGTACTTC. Translation gives CASSEYRGQETQYF.

The chain recombines TRBV30 with TRBJ2-3, with TRBD1 identical over 10 bases. V was clipped by 3 bases and J by 3 bases; unmatched bases: 0. Germline loops: CDR1 GTSNPN, CDR2 SVGIG (reference sequence). This CDR3 spans 13 amino acids. DNA of the CDR3: TGTGCCTGGAGGGGACAGGGGACAGATACGCAGTATTTT. It codes for CAWRGQGTDTQYF.

The chain couples TRBV6-2 or TRBV6-3 to TRBJ1-2; TRBD1 might be the D (5 bases). The CDR3 spans 16 residues. V was clipped by 10 bases and J by 0 bases, with 21 bases between them. Germline-derived CDR1 and CDR2 are MNHEY and SVGEGT. CDR3 amino acids: CATERSGGRANYGYTF. CDR3 coding DNA: TGTGCCACCGAAAGGAGCGGGGGGAGAGCTAACTATGGCTACACCTTC.

The genes are TRBV15 and TRBJ1-5, with a possible D match to TRBD1 (5 bases). Between the trimmed V and J ends, which lost 0 bases and 9 bases, there was a span of 15 bases. Germline V gene sequence: CDR1 LNHNV, CDR2 YYDKDF (reference sequence). The CDR3 is made up of 15 amino acids. CDR3 bases: TGTGCCACCAGCAGAGATGGGCAGGGAACACGGCCCCAGCATTTT. Its translation is CATSRDGQGTRPQHF.

This clonotype was seen only a few times. The chain joins TRBV15 to TRBJ1-2; D is uncertain. The CDR3 consists of 14 residues. Germline values: CDR1 LNHNV, CDR2 YYDKDF (reference sequence). V was clipped by 1 base and J by 2 bases, with 8 bases between them. CDR3 protein: CATSRAPGNYGYTF. CDR3 in DNA: TGTGCCACCAGCAGAGCCCCGGGAAACTATGGCTACACCTTC.

The gene calls are TRBV5-4 and TRBJ1-2; D might be TRBD1 (5 bases). The CDR3 loop spans 15 amino acids. Between the trimmed V and J ends, which lost 4 bases and 4 bases, there was a span of 17 bases. The germline V gene has CDR1 SGHNT and CDR2 YYREEE (reference sequence). The CDR3 DNA reads as TGTGCCAGCAGCCCCGGGGGGTCAAGAACCTATGGCTACACCTTC. This sequence encodes CASSPGGSRTYGYTF.

This chain connects TRBV11-2 to TRBJ2-7, with D unresolved. CDR3 length: 13 amino acids. Trimming pared 5 bases from V and 3 bases from J, leaving 11 bases between. Germline lookup yields CDR1 SGHAT and CDR2 FQNNGV. CDR3 nucleotides: TGTGCCAGCAGCCTCCCAGTACTCTACGAGCAGTACTTC. Translation gives CASSLPVLYEQYF.

The table lists this clonotype with a few counts. The chain carries TRBV11-3 and TRBJ2-2; D may be TRBD2 (5 bases). Trimming pared 6 bases from V and 4 bases from J, leaving 12 bases between. This CDR3 is 14 amino acids long. The V gene's germline CDR1 is SGHNT and CDR2 YENEEA. The CDR3 is CASSQLVGTGELFF. Here the CDR3 DNA reads TGTGCCAGCAGTCAACTAGTAGGCACCGGGGAGCTGTTTTTT.

The V and J genes are TRBV6-5 and TRBJ1-2; D is uncertain. V was clipped by 4 bases and J by 8 bases, with 20 bases between them. CDR3 length: 15 amino acids. Germline CDR1 MNHEY, CDR2 SVGAGI. The CDR3 is CASSSPSTEGFGYTF. The CDR3 DNA reads as TGTGCCAGCAGTTCCCCCTCGACGGAGGGATTCGGCTACACCTTC.

V gene TRBV2 combines with J gene TRBJ2-1; D is unresolved. The V gene's germline CDR1 is SNHLY and CDR2 FYNNEI. The CDR3 runs 11 residues. Trimming stripped 3 bases from V and 13 bases from J, with 10 bases between. The CDR3, as DNA: TGTGCCAGCAGTGAGGGGTATCTTCAGTTCTTC. This gives the protein CASSEGYLQFF.

CDR3 protein: CSVEDPKRGDTDTQYF. The DNA of the CDR3 is TGCAGCGTTGAAGATCCTAAGCGGGGGGATACAGATACGCAGTATTTT. This rearrangement joins TRBV29-1 to TRBJ2-3; 9 bases agree with TRBD2. CDR1 and CDR2 (germline): SQVTM, ANQGSEA. The CDR3 extends over 16 amino acids. The V segment lost 0 bases and the J segment 3 bases; nucleotides outside the gene matches: 7.

The chain combines TRBV7-2 with TRBJ2-7; 7 bases match TRBD1. The germline CDR1 and CDR2 sequences are SGHTA and FQGNSA. V shed 6 bases, J shed 1 base, and the junction held 6 bases outside the gene matches. CDR3 size: 14 residues. CDR3 coding DNA: TGTGCCAGCAGTGAGGGGGCACTTTCCTACGAGCAGTACTTC. It yields the protein CASSEGALSYEQYF. Full variable domain (remainder filled in from reference TRBV7-2 and TRBJ2-7): GAGVSQSPSNKVTEKGKDVELRCDPISGHTALYWYRQSLGQGLEFLIYFQGNSAPDKSGLPSDRFSAERTGGSVSTLTIQRTQQEDSAVYLCASSEGALSYEQYFGPGTRLTVT.

In its sample, this clonotype was seen a few times. The chain employs TRBV18 and TRBJ1-3; no reliable D call. CDR3 size: 14 residues. V was pared by 2 bases and J by 7 bases, with 12 bases between. Germline-derived CDR1 and CDR2 are KGHSH and LQKENI. CDR3 nucleotides: TGTGCCAGCTCACCAGGGCTCTTCGGGAACACCATATATTTT. Translation gives CASSPGLFGNTIYF.